The entry below gives a single TCR beta chain sequence along with its context. The antigen is undetermined. For repertoire sequencing, the TCR beta CDR3 regions were amplified from RNA transcripts. The workflow started with a first-round RT-PCR run with HTBI primers and then moved on to a second-round multiplex PCR. One entry per CDR3 protein results from TCRdb running MiXCR on the multiplex PCR reads. Here the sample spans 500,000 to 800,000 distinct CDR3 sequences, over 40% being singletons. From germline, CDR1 is SGHTA and CDR2 FQGNSA. The CDR3 loop spans 14 amino acids. V was cut by 3 bases and J by 3 bases, with 12 bases left in between. Other autoimmune diseases, uncontrolled infections, pregnancy and lactation each led to patient exclusion. Clinicians made diagnoses from clinical symptoms, serum thyroxine, TRAb, thyroid ultrasound and orbital computed tomography. The data belong to a study of Graves' ophthalmopathy and Graves' hyperthyroidism. Study outcomes and limitations: For separating ophthalmopathy from stable hyperthyroidism, a 13-signature model gave around 86% sensitivity and 81.08% specificity. Most thyroid clonotypes expanded beyond 0.001 frequency were also found in blood.

This sequence joins TRBV7-2 and TRBJ2-7; TRBD2 is a possible D gene (6 bases). This sequence was found in an adult man with Graves' ophthalmopathy. Sequenced material: peripheral blood. CDR3 protein: CASSLILRGYEQYF. CDR3 DNA: TGTGCCAGCAGCTTGATTTTGCGGGGCTACGAGCAGTACTTC.